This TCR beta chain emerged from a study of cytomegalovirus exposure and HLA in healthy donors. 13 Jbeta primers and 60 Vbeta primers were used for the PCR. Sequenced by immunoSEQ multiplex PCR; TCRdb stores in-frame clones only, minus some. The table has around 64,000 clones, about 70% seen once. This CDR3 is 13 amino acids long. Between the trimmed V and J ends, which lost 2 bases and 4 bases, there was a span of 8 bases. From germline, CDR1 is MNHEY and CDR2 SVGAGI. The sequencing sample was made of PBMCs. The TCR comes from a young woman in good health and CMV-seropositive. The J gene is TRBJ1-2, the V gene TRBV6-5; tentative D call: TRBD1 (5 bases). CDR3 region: CASSYVTAYGYTF. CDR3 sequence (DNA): TGTGCCAGCAGTTACGTGACAGCCTATGGCTACACCTTC.